This T cell receptor (beta chain) was sequenced during a study of T cell responses to AZD1222 COVID-19 vaccine. TCRdb's table, derived via immunoSEQ multiplex PCR, lists solely in-frame clones and lacks some. The sample includes roughly 120,000 clones, roughly 90% of them seen just once. Findings of the study overall: The study identified only six AZD1222 recipients as seropositive at baseline.

V was clipped by 1 base and J by 4 bases, with 14 bases between them. CDR1 is LNHNV, CDR2 YYDKDF, per germline (reference sequence). The CDR3 is 15 residues long. Comments on this clone: The antigen is not known.

The sample in question was peripheral blood, obtained on day 0 of AZD1222 vaccination. J is TRBJ2-7 and V is TRBV15, with D unresolved. The sequence came from an adult in good health. CDR3 region: CATSRAPPRAYEQYF. CDR3 nucleotide sequence: TGTGCCACCAGCAGAGCGCCCCCCCGGGCTTACGAGCAGTACTTC. Full variable domain (remainder filled in from reference TRBV15 and TRBJ2-7): DAMVIQNPRYQVTQFGKPVTLSCSQTLNHNVMYWYQQKSSQAPKLLFHYYDKDFNNEADTPDNFQSRRPNTSFCFLDIRSPGLGDTAMYLCATSRAPPRAYEQYFGPGTRLTVT.